The 23 T cell receptor beta chains in this list originate from one sample, sequenced in a study of blood T cell repertoires in COVID-19. Using immunoSEQ multiplex PCR, the repertoire was profiled, and TCRdb retains in-frame clones only, with some absent. In the table there are under 300,000 clones, approximately 82% of which are singletons. Material: peripheral blood. The source of these receptors is a man older than 75 with acute or convalescent COVID-19.

This clone was recorded a few times. The chain joins TRBV5-4 to TRBJ1-4, with D perhaps TRBD1 (6 bases). This CDR3 region has 15 residues. Germline assignment: CDR1 SGHNT and CDR2 YYREEE (reference sequence). V was pared by 4 bases and J by 4 bases, with 14 bases between. CDR3 in DNA: TGTGCCAGCAGCCTGGGGGGGCTCGGTAATGAAAAACTGTTTTTT. Its protein is CASSLGGLGNEKLFF.

This clone was counted once. V gene TRBV7-8 combines with J gene TRBJ2-5; D gene uncertain. Germline lookup yields CDR1 SGHVS and CDR2 FQNEAQ. V lost 4 bases, J lost 5 bases, and 14 bases lay in between. CDR3 size: 14 residues. CDR3 nucleotide sequence: TGTGCCAGCAGCTCCTATTCTCGGGTCGAGACCCAGTACTTC. Translated, it gives CASSSYSRVETQYF.

On this clone: The junction and the germline gene differ at one end; a read error may be behind it. V gene TRBV6-2 or TRBV6-3 combines with J gene TRBJ2-7; D is possibly TRBD1 (5 bases). From germline, CDR1 is MNHEY and CDR2 SVGEGT. This CDR3 contains 15 residues. The CDR3 DNA sequence: TGTGCCAGCAGTTGGGGCCGAGGTAGCTCCCACGAGCAGTACTTC. This sequence encodes CASSWGRGSSHEQYF.

V is TRBV5-5 and J is TRBJ2-3, with D perhaps matching TRBD2 (6 bases). With 2 bases removed from V and 4 bases from J, the gap between germline ends came to 11 bases. This CDR3 region has 14 residues. Germline values: CDR1 SGHKS, CDR2 YYEKEE (reference sequence). CDR3 DNA: TGTGCCAGCAGCTTTATAGCGGATTCAGATACGCAGTATTTT. Protein: CASSFIADSDTQYF.

This chain uses TRBV27 with TRBJ2-1; D is undetermined. From germline, CDR1 is MNHEY and CDR2 SMNVEV (reference sequence). CDR3 length: 17 amino acids. The V end was cut by 2 bases, the J end by 2 bases, with 16 bases between. The CDR3 sequence: CASSLNRMRETYNEQFF. The CDR3 nucleotides are TGTGCCAGCAGTTTAAATCGAATGCGCGAGACCTACAATGAGCAGTTCTTC.

The chain carries TRBV5-4 and TRBJ1-2; 8 bases are a match to TRBD1. The CDR3 is 15 amino acids. Germline V gene sequence: CDR1 SGHNT, CDR2 YYREEE (reference sequence). The trim removed 0 bases at V and 4 bases at J, leaving 5 bases unmatched. CDR3 DNA sequence: TGTGCCAGCAGCTTGGGGCAGGGGGCTTCCTATGGCTACACCTTC. Protein sequence: CASSLGQGASYGYTF.

In its sample, this clone was seen a few times. Written as DNA, the CDR3 is TGTGCCAGCAGCTTGGGGACTAGCGGGGGAGCAGATACGCAGTATTTT. It translates to CASSLGTSGGADTQYF. The chain employs TRBV5-4 and TRBJ2-3; 13 bases fit TRBD2. Germline lookup yields CDR1 SGHNT and CDR2 YYREEE (reference sequence). The CDR3 spans 16 residues. Trimming at V came to 0 bases and at J to 4 bases, leaving 2 bases not matched to a gene.

V gene TRBV28 combines with J gene TRBJ1-5; D unresolved. The CDR3 is 14 residues long. V lost 3 bases and J 3 bases, leaving 9 bases between the germline ends. The germline CDR1 and CDR2 sequences are MDHEN and SYDVKM. CDR3 loop: CASSLGSNNQPQHF. CDR3 DNA sequence: TGTGCCAGCAGTTTGGGCAGTAACAATCAGCCCCAGCATTTT.

The chain joins TRBV7-9 to TRBJ1-2, with D perhaps TRBD1 (5 bases). Germline assignment: CDR1 SEHNR and CDR2 FQNEAQ (reference sequence). CDR3 length equals 15 residues. Trimming stripped 8 bases from V and 8 bases from J, with 24 bases between. Here the CDR3 reads CASGDGRVGSRGYTF. In DNA, the CDR3 is TGTGCCAGCGGAGATGGCAGGGTCGGATCGCGGGGCTACACCTTC.

The chain combines TRBV9 with TRBJ1-2; perhaps TRBD1 as D (6 bases). V lost 4 bases and J 5 bases, leaving 12 bases between the germline ends. CDR3 length: 13 residues. Germline lookup yields CDR1 SGDLS and CDR2 YYNGEE. CDR3 amino acids: CASSLGGEYGYTF. DNA of the CDR3: TGTGCCAGCAGCCTTGGGGGCGAATATGGCTACACCTTC.

This clone was recorded a few times. Here the CDR3 reads CASSEPAWDRNYGYTF. DNA for the CDR3: TGCGCCAGCAGCGAGCCCGCCTGGGACAGAAACTATGGCTACACCTTC. The chain carries TRBV5-1 and TRBJ1-2; the match to TRBD1 covers 7 bases. The germline V gene encodes CDR1 SGHRS and CDR2 YFSETQ. The ends lost 4 bases at V and 2 bases at J; junction bases unmatched: 11. CDR3 length: 16 residues.

The chain has TRBV24-1 and TRBJ1-6, with D uncertain. V lost 5 bases and J 8 bases, leaving 21 bases between the germline ends. The CDR3 covers 17 residues. Germline V gives CDR1 KGHDR, CDR2 SFDVKD. Here the CDR3 DNA reads TGTGCCACCAGTGTTTCTTCGACCCTCACTAGGGATTCACCCCTCCACTTT. Encoded protein: CATSVSSTLTRDSPLHF.

This clone was seen only a few times. J is TRBJ2-3 and V is TRBV18; perhaps TRBD2 as D (5 bases). The CDR3 has 14 amino acids. V lost 4 bases, J lost 3 bases, and 11 bases lay in between. CDR1 and CDR2 from the germline V gene are KGHSH and LQKENI. The CDR3 region is CASSRTPGTDTQYF. The CDR3 bases are TGTGCCAGCTCACGAACTCCGGGAACAGATACGCAGTATTTT.

The V and J genes are TRBV27 and TRBJ2-3; D unclear. The CDR3 length is 14 residues. Germline CDR1 reads MNHEY; CDR2 reads SMNVEV (reference sequence). V lost 3 bases, J lost 2 bases, and 9 bases lay in between. The CDR3 DNA reads TGTGCCAGCAGTTTCTACCCTTCCACAGATACGCAGTATTTT. Translated: CASSFYPSTDTQYF.

The V call is TRBV27, the J call TRBJ1-3; TRBD1 matches at 10 bases. In germline, CDR1 is MNHEY, CDR2 SMNVEV (reference sequence). V lost 5 bases, J lost 7 bases, and 8 bases stayed unmatched. The CDR3 loop spans 15 amino acids. This CDR3 reads CASSTGTGVGNTIYF. The CDR3 region has the DNA TGTGCCAGCAGTACCGGGACAGGGGTTGGCAACACCATATATTTT.

This clone was counted between two and nine times. V is TRBV5-1 and J is TRBJ1-1; 7 bases line up with TRBD1. CDR1 is SGHRS, CDR2 YFSETQ, per germline. V was pared by 4 bases and J by 5 bases, with 11 bases of the junction left unmatched. This CDR3 contains 15 residues. The CDR3 reads CASSEETGIRTEAFF. The CDR3 DNA sequence: TGCGCCAGCAGCGAAGAGACAGGGATTAGGACTGAAGCTTTCTTT.

The genes are TRBV7-3 and TRBJ2-3; D remains ambiguous. Germline lookup yields CDR1 SGHTA and CDR2 FQGTGA. The V end lost 5 bases, the J end lost 0 bases, and 6 bases lay between the germline ends. The CDR3 has 13 amino acids. The CDR3 here is CASSPGSTDTQYF. For the CDR3, the DNA is TGTGCCAGCAGCCCCGGGAGCACAGATACGCAGTATTTT. Using reference TRBV7-3 and TRBJ2-3 for the parts outside the CDR3, the full variable domain is GAGVSQTPSNKVTEKGKYVELRCDPISGHTALYWYRQSLGQGPEFLIYFQGTGAADDSGLPNDRFFAVRPEGSVSTLKIQRTERGDSAVYLCASSPGSTDTQYFGPGTRLTVL.

V is TRBV5-4 and J is TRBJ1-1; D might be TRBD1 (6 bases). V dropped 4 bases and J dropped 2 bases, with 12 bases sitting between them. CDR1 is SGHNT and CDR2 is YYREEE in the germline V gene (reference sequence). This CDR3 region has 14 residues. The DNA of the CDR3 is TGTGCCAGCAGCCCCACAGGGTATAACACTGAAGCTTTCTTT. It encodes CASSPTGYNTEAFF.

This clone was picked up a small number of times. V and J are TRBV6-2 or TRBV6-3 and TRBJ2-7, with 10 bases matching TRBD1. V gave up 2 bases and J gave up 5 bases; unmatched junction bases: 6. The CDR3 is 15 amino acids. Germline assignment: CDR1 MNHEY and CDR2 SVGEGT. As DNA, the CDR3 is TGTGCCAGCAGTTACCAGGGACAGGGGATCCACGAGCAGTACTTC. Translated: CASSYQGQGIHEQYF.

The rearrangement joins TRBV5-1 to TRBJ2-7, with TRBD1 matching over 8 bases. CDR1 is SGHRS, CDR2 YFSETQ, per germline. With 3 bases clipped from V and 3 bases from J, the junction kept 11 bases outside the gene matches. The CDR3 totals 16 residues. CDR3: CASSSAGQGQSYEQYF. CDR3 sequence (DNA): TGCGCCAGCAGCTCGGCCGGACAGGGCCAGAGCTACGAGCAGTACTTC.

This clone was observed a handful of times. This chain connects TRBV7-6 to TRBJ2-6; 12 bases agree with TRBD1. There are 19 residues in the CDR3. CDR1 is SGHVS, CDR2 FNYEAQ, per germline. J gave up 1 base and V 2 bases, and 6 bases lay outside the gene matches. The CDR3: CASSLFWGQGASGANVLTF. The CDR3, as DNA: TGTGCCAGCAGCTTATTTTGGGGACAGGGGGCTTCTGGGGCCAACGTCCTGACTTTC.

The chain recombines TRBV28 with TRBJ2-2; TRBD1 might be the D (6 bases). Germline V gene data show CDR1 as MDHEN and CDR2 as SYDVKM. Trimming took 4 bases from V and 1 from J, leaving 10 bases between them. The CDR3 covers 15 residues. CDR3: CASSSSGQNTGELFF. The DNA of the CDR3 is TGTGCCAGCAGTTCCTCGGGACAGAACACCGGGGAGCTGTTTTTT. The whole variable domain, remainder taken from reference TRBV28 and TRBJ2-2, is DVKVTQSSRYLVKRTGEKVFLECVQDMDHENMFWYRQDPGLGLRLIYFSYDVKMKEKGDIPEGYSVSREKKERFSLILESASTNQTSMYLCASSSSGQNTGELFFGEGSRLTVL.

The J gene is TRBJ2-5, the V gene TRBV7-6; a weak D match, TRBD2 (5 bases). The germline V gene has CDR1 SGHVS and CDR2 FNYEAQ. Trimming took off 3 bases at V and 5 bases at J, with 19 bases between the two ends. This CDR3 is 16 amino acids long. Here the CDR3 reads CASSFYSGTFRETQYF. Here the CDR3 DNA reads TGTGCCAGCAGCTTTTACAGCGGAACGTTCAGGGAGACCCAGTACTTC.